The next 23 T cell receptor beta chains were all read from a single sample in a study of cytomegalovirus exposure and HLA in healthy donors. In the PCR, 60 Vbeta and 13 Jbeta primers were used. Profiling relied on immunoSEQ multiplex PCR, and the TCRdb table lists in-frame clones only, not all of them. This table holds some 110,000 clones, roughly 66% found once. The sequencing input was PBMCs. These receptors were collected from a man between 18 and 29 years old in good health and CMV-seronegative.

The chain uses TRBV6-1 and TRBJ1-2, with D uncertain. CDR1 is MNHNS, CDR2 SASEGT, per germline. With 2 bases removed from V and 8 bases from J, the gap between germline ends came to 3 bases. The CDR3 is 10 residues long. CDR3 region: CASSESGYTF. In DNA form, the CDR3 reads TGTGCCAGCAGTGAAAGCGGCTACACCTTC.

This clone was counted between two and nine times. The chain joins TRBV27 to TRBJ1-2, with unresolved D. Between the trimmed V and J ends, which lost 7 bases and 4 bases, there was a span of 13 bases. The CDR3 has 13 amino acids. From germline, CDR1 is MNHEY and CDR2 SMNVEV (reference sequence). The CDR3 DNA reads TGTGCCAGCAAAGCGGCGGAGTTCTATGGCTACACCTTC. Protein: CASKAAEFYGYTF.

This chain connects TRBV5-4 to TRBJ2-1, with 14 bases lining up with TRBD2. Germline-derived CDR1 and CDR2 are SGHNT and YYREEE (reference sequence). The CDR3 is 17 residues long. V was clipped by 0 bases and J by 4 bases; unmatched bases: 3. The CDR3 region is CASSLGLAGGRYNEQFF. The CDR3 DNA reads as TGTGCCAGCAGCTTGGGACTAGCGGGAGGGAGATACAATGAGCAGTTCTTC.

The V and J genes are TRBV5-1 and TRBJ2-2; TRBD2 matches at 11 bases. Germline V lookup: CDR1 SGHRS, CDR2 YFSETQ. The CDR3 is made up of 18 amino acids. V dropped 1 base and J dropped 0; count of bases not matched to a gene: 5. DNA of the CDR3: TGCGCCAGCAGCTTGCGGCTAGCGGGAGGAGCGAACACCGGGGAGCTGTTTTTT. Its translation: CASSLRLAGGANTGELFF.

The CDR3 loop is CASSRDGGGGNEQFF. CDR3 coding DNA: TGCGCCAGCAGCCGGGACGGGGGAGGAGGGAATGAGCAGTTCTTC. The chain carries TRBV5-1 and TRBJ2-1; tentative D call: TRBD2 (6 bases). The CDR3 is made up of 15 amino acids. V was clipped by 4 bases and J by 7 bases, with 18 bases between them. Germline V gene sequence: CDR1 SGHRS, CDR2 YFSETQ.

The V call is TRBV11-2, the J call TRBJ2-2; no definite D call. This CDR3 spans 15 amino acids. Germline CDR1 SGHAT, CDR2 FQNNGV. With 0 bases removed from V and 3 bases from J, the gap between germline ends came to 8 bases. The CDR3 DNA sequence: TGTGCCAGCAGCTTAGATCTACCATACACCGGGGAGCTGTTTTTT. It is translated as CASSLDLPYTGELFF.

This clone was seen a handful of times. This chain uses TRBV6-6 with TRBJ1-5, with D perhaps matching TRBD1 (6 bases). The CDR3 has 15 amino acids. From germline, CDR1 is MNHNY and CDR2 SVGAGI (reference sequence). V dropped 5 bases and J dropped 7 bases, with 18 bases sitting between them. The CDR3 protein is CASSTKTGGRQPQHF. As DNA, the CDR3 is TGTGCCAGCAGTACAAAGACGGGGGGCAGGCAGCCCCAGCATTTT.

CDR3 sequence: CSGVGDIFYNEQFF. DNA of the CDR3: TGCAGCGGGGTGGGGGACATCTTCTACAATGAGCAGTTCTTC. The chain combines TRBV29-1 with TRBJ2-1; D is possibly TRBD1 (6 bases). Germline-derived CDR1 and CDR2 are SQVTM and ANQGSEA. V lost 7 bases and J 3 bases, leaving 16 bases between the germline ends. The CDR3 loop spans 14 amino acids.

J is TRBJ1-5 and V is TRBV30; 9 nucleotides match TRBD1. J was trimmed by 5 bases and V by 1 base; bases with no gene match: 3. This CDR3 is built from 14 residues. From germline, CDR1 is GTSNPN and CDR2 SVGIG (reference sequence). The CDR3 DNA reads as TGTGCCTGGAGTGGGGGACAGGGATATCAGCCCCAGCATTTT. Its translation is CAWSGGQGYQPQHF.

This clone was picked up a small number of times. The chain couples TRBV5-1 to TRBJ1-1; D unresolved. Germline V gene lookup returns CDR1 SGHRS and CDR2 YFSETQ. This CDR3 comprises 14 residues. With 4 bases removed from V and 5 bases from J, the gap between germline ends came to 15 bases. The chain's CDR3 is CASSPLLGDTEAFF. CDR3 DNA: TGCGCCAGCAGCCCCTTGTTGGGAGATACTGAAGCTTTCTTT. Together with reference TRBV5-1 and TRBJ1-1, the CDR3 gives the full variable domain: KAGVTQTPRYLIKTRGQQVTLSCSPISGHRSVSWYQQTPGQGLQFLFEYFSETQRNKGNFPGRFSGRQFSNSRSEMNVSTLELGDSALYLCASSPLLGDTEAFFGQGTRLTVV.

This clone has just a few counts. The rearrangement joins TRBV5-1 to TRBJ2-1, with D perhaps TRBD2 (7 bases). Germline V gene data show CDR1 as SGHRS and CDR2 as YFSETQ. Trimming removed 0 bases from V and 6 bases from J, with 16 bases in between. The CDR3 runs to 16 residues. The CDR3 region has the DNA TGCGCCAGCAGCTTGGATGGCGGGGGCCTTTCCAATGAGCAGTTCTTC. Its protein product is CASSLDGGGLSNEQFF. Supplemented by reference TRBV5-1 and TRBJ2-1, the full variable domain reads KAGVTQTPRYLIKTRGQQVTLSCSPISGHRSVSWYQQTPGQGLQFLFEYFSETQRNKGNFPGRFSGRQFSNSRSEMNVSTLELGDSALYLCASSLDGGGLSNEQFFGPGTRLTVL.

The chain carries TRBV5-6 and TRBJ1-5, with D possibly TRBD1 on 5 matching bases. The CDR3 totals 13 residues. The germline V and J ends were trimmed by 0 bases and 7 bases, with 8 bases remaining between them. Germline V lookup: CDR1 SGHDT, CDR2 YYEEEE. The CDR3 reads CASSLGGEQPQHF. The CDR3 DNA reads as TGTGCCAGCAGCTTGGGGGGGGAACAGCCCCAGCATTTT.

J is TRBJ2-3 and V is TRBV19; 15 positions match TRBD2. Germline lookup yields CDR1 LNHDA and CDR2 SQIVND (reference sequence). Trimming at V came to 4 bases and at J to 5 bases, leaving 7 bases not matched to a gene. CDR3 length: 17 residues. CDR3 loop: CASSNPGLAGGGDTQYF. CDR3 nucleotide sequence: TGTGCCAGTAGTAACCCCGGACTAGCGGGAGGGGGAGATACGCAGTATTTT.

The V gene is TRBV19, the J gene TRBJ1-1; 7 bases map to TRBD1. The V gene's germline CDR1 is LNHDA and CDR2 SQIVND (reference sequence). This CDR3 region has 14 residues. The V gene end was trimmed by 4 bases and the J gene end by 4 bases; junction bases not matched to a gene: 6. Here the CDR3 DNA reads TGTGCCAGTAGTACCACAGGGGCGAGCACTGAAGCTTTCTTT. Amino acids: CASSTTGASTEAFF.

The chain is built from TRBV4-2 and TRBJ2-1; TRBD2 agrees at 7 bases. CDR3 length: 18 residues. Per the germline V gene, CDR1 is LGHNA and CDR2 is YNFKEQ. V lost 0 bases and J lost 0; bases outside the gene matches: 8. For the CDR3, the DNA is TGTGCCAGCAGCCAAGATAGAGGAGCGGGGTCCTCCTACAATGAGCAGTTCTTC. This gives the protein CASSQDRGAGSSYNEQFF.

CDR3 region: CASSLVSSGSPLHF. The CDR3 DNA follows: TGCGCCAGCAGCTTGGTGTCGTCAGGATCACCCCTCCACTTT. The chain couples TRBV5-1 to TRBJ1-6, with D unresolved. Deletions cut 0 bases from V and 10 bases from J, with 11 bases between. Germline V gene lookup returns CDR1 SGHRS and CDR2 YFSETQ. This CDR3 region has 14 residues.

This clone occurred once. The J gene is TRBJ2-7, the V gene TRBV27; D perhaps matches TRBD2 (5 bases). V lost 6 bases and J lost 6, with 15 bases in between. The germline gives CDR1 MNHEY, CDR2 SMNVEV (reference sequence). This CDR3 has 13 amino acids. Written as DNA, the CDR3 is TGTGCCAGCAGCAAACCCCCGGCGGGCGAGCAGTACTTC. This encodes CASSKPPAGEQYF.

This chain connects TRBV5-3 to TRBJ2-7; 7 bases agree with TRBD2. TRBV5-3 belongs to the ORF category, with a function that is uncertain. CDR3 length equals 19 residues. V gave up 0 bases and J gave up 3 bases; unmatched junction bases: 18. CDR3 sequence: CARSLAEIRERDFFYEQYF. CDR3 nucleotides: TGTGCCAGAAGCTTGGCTGAGATCCGAGAGCGGGATTTTTTCTACGAGCAGTACTTC.

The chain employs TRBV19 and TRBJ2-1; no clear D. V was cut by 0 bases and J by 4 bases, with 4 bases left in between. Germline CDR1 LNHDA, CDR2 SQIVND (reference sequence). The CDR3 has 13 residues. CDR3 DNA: TGTGCCAGTAGTATAGATCGTTACAATGAGCAGTTCTTC. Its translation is CASSIDRYNEQFF. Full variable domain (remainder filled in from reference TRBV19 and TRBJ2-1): DGGITQSPKYLFRKEGQNVTLSCEQNLNHDAMYWYRQDPGQGLRLIYYSQIVNDFQKGDIAEGYSVSREKKESFPLTVTSAQKNPTAFYLCASSIDRYNEQFFGPGTRLTVL.

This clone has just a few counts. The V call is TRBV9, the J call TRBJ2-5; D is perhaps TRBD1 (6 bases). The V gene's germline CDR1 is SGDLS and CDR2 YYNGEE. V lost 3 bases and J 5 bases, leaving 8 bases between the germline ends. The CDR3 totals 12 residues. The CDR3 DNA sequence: TGTGCCAGCAGCGCGAGGGGGGAGACCCAGTACTTC. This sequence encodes CASSARGETQYF.

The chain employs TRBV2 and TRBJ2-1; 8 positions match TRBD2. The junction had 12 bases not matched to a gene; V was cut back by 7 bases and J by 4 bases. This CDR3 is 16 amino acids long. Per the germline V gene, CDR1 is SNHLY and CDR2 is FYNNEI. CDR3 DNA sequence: TGTGCCAGCACGGGGGGGGCGGCCCCCTATTACAATGAGCAGTTCTTC. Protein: CASTGGAAPYYNEQFF.

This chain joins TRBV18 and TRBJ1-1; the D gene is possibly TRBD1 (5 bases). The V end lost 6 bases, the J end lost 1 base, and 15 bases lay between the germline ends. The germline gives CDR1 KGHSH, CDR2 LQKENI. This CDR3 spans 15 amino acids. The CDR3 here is CASSIRGDPNTEAFF. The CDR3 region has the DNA TGTGCCAGCTCTATACGGGGGGACCCGAACACTGAAGCTTTCTTT.

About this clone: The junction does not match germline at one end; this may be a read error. CDR3 nucleotides: TGTTCCAGCAGCTTATTCGGGGGGGCCTACGAGCAGTACTTC. Translating it yields CSSSLFGGAYEQYF. The chain is built from TRBV7-9 and TRBJ2-7; TRBD2 agrees at 8 bases. The CDR3 spans 14 residues. Germline V gene sequence: CDR1 SEHNR, CDR2 FQNEAQ (reference sequence).